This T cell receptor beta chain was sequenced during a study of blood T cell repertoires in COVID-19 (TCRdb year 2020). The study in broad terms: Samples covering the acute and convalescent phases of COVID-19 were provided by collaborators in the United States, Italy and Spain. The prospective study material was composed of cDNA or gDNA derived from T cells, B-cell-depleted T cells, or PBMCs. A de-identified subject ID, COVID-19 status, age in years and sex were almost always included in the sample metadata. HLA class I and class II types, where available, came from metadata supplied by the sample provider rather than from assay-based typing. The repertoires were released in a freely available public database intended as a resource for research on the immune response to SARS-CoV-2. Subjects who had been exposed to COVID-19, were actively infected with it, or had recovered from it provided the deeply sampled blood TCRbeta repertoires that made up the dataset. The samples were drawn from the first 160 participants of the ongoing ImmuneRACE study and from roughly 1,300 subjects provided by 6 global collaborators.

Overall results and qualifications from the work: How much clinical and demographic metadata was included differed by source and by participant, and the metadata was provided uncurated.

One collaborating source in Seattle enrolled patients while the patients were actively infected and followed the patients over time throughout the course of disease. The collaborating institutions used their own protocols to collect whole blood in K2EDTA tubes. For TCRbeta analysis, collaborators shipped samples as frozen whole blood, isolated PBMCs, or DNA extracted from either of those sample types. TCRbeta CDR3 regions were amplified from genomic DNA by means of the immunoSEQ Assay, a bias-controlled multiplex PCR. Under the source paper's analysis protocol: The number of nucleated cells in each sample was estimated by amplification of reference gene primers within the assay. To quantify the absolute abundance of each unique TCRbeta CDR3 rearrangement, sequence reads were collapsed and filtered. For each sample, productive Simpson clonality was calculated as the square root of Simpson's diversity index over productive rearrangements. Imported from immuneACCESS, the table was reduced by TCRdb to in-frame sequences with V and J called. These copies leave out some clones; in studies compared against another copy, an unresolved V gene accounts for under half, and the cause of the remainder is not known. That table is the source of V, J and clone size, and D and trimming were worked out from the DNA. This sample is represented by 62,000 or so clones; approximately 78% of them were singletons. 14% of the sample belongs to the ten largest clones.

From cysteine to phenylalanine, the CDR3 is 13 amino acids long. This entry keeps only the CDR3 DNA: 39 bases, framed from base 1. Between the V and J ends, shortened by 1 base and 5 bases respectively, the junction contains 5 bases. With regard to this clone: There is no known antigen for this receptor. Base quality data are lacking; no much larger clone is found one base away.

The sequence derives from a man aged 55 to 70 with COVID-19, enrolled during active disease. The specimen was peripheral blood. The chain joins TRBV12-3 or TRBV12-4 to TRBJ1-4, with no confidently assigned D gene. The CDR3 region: CASSLGGNEKLFF. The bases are TGTGCCAGCAGTTTAGGAGGGAATGAAAAACTGTTTTTT.